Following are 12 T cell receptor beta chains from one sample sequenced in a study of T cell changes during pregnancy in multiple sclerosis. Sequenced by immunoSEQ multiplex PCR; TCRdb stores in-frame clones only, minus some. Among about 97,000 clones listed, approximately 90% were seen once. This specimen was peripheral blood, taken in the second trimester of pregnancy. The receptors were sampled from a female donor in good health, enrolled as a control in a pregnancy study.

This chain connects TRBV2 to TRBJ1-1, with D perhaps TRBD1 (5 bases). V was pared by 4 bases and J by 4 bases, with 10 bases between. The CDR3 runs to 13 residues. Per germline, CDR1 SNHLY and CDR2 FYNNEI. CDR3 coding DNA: TGTGCCAGCAGTGCCTCAGGGATCACTGAAGCTTTCTTT. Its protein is CASSASGITEAFF.

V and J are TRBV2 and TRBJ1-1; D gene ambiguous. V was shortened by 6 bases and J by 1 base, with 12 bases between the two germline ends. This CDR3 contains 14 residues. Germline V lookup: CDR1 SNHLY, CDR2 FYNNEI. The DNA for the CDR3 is TGTGCCAGCAGCTACCTCCGGGGGAACACTGAAGCTTTCTTT. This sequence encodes CASSYLRGNTEAFF.

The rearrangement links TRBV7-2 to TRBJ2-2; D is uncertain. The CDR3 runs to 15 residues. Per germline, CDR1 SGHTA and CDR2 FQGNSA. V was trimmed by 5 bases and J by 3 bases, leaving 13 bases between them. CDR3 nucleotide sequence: TGTGCCAGCAGCCCCTTTTTAATTCACACCGGGGAGCTGTTTTTT. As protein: CASSPFLIHTGELFF.

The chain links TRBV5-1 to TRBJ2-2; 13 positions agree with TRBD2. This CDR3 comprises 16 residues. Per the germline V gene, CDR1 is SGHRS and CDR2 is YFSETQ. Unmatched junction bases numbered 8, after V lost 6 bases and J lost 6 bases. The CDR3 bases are TGCGCCAGCACTTCAGGGGGACTAGCGGGACCCGGGGAGCTGTTTTTT. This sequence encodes CASTSGGLAGPGELFF.

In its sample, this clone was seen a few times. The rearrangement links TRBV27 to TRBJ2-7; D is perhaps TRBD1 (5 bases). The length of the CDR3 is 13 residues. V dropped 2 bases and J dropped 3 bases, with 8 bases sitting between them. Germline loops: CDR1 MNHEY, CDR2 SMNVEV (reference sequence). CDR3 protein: CASSLRQNYEQYF. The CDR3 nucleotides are TGTGCCAGCAGTTTAAGACAGAACTACGAGCAGTACTTC.

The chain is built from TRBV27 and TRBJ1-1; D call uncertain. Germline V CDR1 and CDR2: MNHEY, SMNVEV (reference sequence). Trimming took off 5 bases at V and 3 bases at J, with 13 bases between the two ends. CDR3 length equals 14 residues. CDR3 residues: CASSPGSSDTEAFF. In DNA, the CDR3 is TGTGCCAGCAGTCCCGGTAGCTCCGACACTGAAGCTTTCTTT.

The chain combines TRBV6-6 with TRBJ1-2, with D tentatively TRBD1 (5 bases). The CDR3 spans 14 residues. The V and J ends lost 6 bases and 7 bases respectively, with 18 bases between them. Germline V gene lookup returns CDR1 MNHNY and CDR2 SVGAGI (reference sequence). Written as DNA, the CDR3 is TGTGCCAGCAGCGCCTCCGGGCAGGGCAGTGGCTACACCTTC. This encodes CASSASGQGSGYTF.

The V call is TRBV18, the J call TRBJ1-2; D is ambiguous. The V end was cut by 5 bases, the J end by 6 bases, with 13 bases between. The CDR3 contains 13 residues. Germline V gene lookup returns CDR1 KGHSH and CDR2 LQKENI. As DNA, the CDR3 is TGTGCCAGCTCAAAACCGACCGGGGATGGCTACACCTTC. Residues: CASSKPTGDGYTF.

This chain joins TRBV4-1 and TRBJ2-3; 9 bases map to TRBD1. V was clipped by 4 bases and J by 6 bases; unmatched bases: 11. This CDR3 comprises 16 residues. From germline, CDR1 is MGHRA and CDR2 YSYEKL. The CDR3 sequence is CASSPQGTGQADTQYF. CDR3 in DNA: TGCGCCAGCAGCCCCCAAGGGACAGGGCAAGCCGATACGCAGTATTTT.

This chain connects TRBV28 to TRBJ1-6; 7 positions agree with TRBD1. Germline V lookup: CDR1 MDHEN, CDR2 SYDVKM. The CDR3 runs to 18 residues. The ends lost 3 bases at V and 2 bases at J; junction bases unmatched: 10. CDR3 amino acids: CASSFPTTDRTYNSPLHF. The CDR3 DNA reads TGTGCCAGCAGTTTCCCCACTACGGACAGGACCTATAATTCACCCCTCCACTTT.

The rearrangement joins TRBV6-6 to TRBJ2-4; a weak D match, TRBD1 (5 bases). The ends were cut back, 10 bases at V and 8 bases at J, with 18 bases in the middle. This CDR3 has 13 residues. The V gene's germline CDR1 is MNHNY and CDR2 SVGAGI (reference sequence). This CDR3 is CATLPTLRDIQYF. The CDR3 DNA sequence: TGTGCCACCCTCCCGACGCTCAGGGACATTCAGTACTTC.

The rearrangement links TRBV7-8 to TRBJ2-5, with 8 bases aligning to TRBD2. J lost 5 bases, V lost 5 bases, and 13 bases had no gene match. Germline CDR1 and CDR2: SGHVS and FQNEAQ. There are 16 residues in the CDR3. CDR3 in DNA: TGTGCCAGCAGCCCGCGGGGGACGGGAGGGCAGGAGACCCAGTACTTC. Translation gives CASSPRGTGGQETQYF.